Each of the 27 T cell receptor beta chains below was sequenced from the same sample in a study of T cell repertoires in cytomegalovirus infection. No cognate antigen is known for these TCRs. MiXCR was run by TCRdb on the reads, yielding one entry per CDR3 protein. The top ten clones hold approximately 19% of a sample with approximately 270,000 distinct CDR3 sequences, less than 25% of them seen once. Source: cultured PBMCs, taken from culture after CMV antigen stimulation. These receptors were obtained from a human donor in good health (CMV status not recorded). Some clones in this sample may be carry-over from other donors' samples.

This clonotype was seen only a few times. V usage is TRBV7-2 and J usage is TRBJ2-2; D is possibly TRBD1 (6 bases). Trimming left V 5 bases short and J 5 bases short, with 15 bases between. Germline V CDR1 and CDR2: SGHTA, FQGNSA. The CDR3 consists of 15 residues. CDR3 sequence: CASSGASTGTGELFF. Written as DNA, the CDR3 is TGTGCCAGCAGCGGGGCCTCTACAGGGACCGGGGAGCTGTTTTTT. Full variable domain (outside the CDR3, taken from reference TRBV7-2 and TRBJ2-2): GAGVSQSPSNKVTEKGKDVELRCDPISGHTALYWYRQSLGQGLEFLIYFQGNSAPDKSGLPSDRFSAERTGGSVSTLTIQRTQQEDSAVYLCASSGASTGTGELFFGEGSRLTVL.

This clonotype has more than one count but fewer than ten. The J gene is TRBJ2-7, the V gene TRBV6-1, with 10 bases fitting TRBD2. J lost 3 bases, V lost 10 bases, and 3 bases had no gene match. This CDR3 has 12 residues. Germline loops: CDR1 MNHNS, CDR2 SASEGT. CDR3 nucleotides: TGTGCCACACGGACTAGCGGCTACGAGCAGTACTTC. Its translation: CATRTSGYEQYF.

The chain links TRBV6-6 to TRBJ1-6; unclear D gene. Trimming left V 7 bases short and J 2 bases short, with 6 bases between. Germline V gene lookup returns CDR1 MNHNY and CDR2 SVGAGI (reference sequence). The CDR3 consists of 13 residues. CDR3 nucleotides: TGTGCCAGCACCCCCACCTATAATTCACCCCTCCACTTT. It translates to CASTPTYNSPLHF.

There are a few counts of this clonotype. The chain links TRBV7-2 to TRBJ2-5, with no clear D. The CDR3 has 11 amino acids. Germline lookup yields CDR1 SGHTA and CDR2 FQGNSA. The V end lost 5 bases, the J end lost 4 bases, and 5 bases lay between the germline ends. CDR3 sequence reads: CASSAIETQYF. CDR3 nucleotide sequence: TGTGCCAGCAGCGCTATAGAGACCCAGTACTTC.

The rearrangement joins TRBV7-9 to TRBJ1-5; D possibly corresponds to TRBD1 (5 bases). The germline gives CDR1 SEHNR, CDR2 FQNEAQ (reference sequence). V was pared by 6 bases and J by 0 bases, with 27 bases between. The CDR3 is made up of 20 amino acids. Written as DNA, the CDR3 is TGTGCCAGCAGTATTTCCCGGGCAGGGAAGACCCCTTATAGCAATCAGCCCCAGCATTTT. Protein sequence: CASSISRAGKTPYSNQPQHF.

The CDR3 spells CASSHSSGNQPQHF. CDR3 in DNA: TGTGCCAGCAGCCACTCGAGCGGCAATCAGCCCCAGCATTTT. The J gene is TRBJ1-5, the V gene TRBV3-1; D not resolved. In germline, CDR1 is LGHDT, CDR2 YNNKEL (reference sequence). The CDR3 contains 14 residues. Between the trimmed V and J ends, which lost 3 bases and 2 bases, there was a span of 8 bases.

This clonotype has a count of ten or more. The chain uses TRBV7-2 and TRBJ2-1, with a tentative D call TRBD2 (6 bases). The CDR3 has 21 residues. Deletions cut 3 bases from V and 0 bases from J, with 27 bases between. CDR1 and CDR2 from the germline V gene are SGHTA and FQGNSA. The CDR3 DNA sequence: TGTGCCAGCAGCTTGCAAATCGTCACCGCCGGGACTCCGAGCTCCTACAATGAGCAGTTCTTC. Protein product: CASSLQIVTAGTPSSYNEQFF.

Comments on this clonotype: An end of the junction does not agree with germline; a read error may underlie this. The rearrangement joins TRBV5-5 to TRBJ2-1; possible D gene TRBD2, 5 bases. The CDR3 runs 13 residues. CDR1 and CDR2 (germline): SGHKS, YYEKEE (reference sequence). DNA for the CDR3: TGTGCCAGCAGCTTGGCCTCCGGGGAGAGGGATCTTTTC. Protein: CASSLASGERDLF. The variable domain in full, completed from reference TRBV5-5 and TRBJ2-1, reads DAGVTQSPTHLIKTRGQQVTLRCSPISGHKSVSWYQQVLGQGPQFIFQYYEKEERGRGNFPDRFSARQFPNYSSELNVNALLLGDSALYLCASSLASGERDLFGPGTRLTVL.

By proportion, this clonotype is medium-sized. DNA of the CDR3: TGTGCCAGCAGTATAGCCCTCCCCGGTGGCTACACCTTC. Translation: CASSIALPGGYTF. The V call is TRBV7-2, the J call TRBJ1-2; the D is unclear. This CDR3 contains 13 residues. V was trimmed by 6 bases and J by 7 bases, leaving 15 bases between them. Germline V gene sequence: CDR1 SGHTA, CDR2 FQGNSA.

This chain joins TRBV6-6 and TRBJ2-2; no reliable D call. The length of the CDR3 is 15 residues. Trimming pared 7 bases from V and 3 bases from J, leaving 15 bases between. Germline lookup yields CDR1 MNHNY and CDR2 SVGAGI (reference sequence). The CDR3 is CASKSTQQYTGELFF. The CDR3 nucleotides read TGTGCCAGCAAATCGACACAACAATACACCGGGGAGCTGTTTTTT.

This clonotype was seen many times. In DNA, the CDR3 is TGCGCCAGCAGCCAAAGGGGGCTTTTTCTCTACGAGCAGTACTTC. It translates to CASSQRGLFLYEQYF. The J gene is TRBJ2-7, the V gene TRBV4-1; 7 nucleotides line up with TRBD1. Losses at the gene ends were 2 bases for V and 3 bases for J; bases not matched to a gene: 7. The CDR3 has 15 amino acids. CDR1 MGHRA and CDR2 YSYEKL come from the germline V gene.

This clonotype was counted at least ten times. The V call is TRBV7-8, the J call TRBJ2-4; 8 bases fit TRBD1. The CDR3 contains 16 residues. V lost 5 bases to trimming and J lost 2 bases; unmatched junction nucleotides: 8. The germline CDR1 and CDR2 sequences are SGHVS and FQNEAQ. In DNA, the CDR3 is TGTGCCAGCAGCCCACGGGACAGGTTAACCAAAAACATTCAGTACTTC. Amino acid sequence: CASSPRDRLTKNIQYF.

The V call is TRBV12-3 or TRBV12-4, the J call TRBJ2-1, with 13 bases lining up with TRBD2. The CDR3 is 20 amino acids. The V segment lost 3 bases and the J segment 6 bases; nucleotides outside the gene matches: 17. CDR3 DNA: TGTGCCAGCAGTTTCACCCACCCTCTCGGACTAGCGGGAGTAGTCAATGAGCAGTTCTTC. It codes for CASSFTHPLGLAGVVNEQFF.

This clonotype was counted at least ten times. The gene calls are TRBV7-2 and TRBJ1-5, with a possible D match to TRBD1 (6 bases). The V and J ends lost 1 base and 7 bases respectively, with 14 bases between them. The CDR3 has 15 residues. Germline V gene data show CDR1 as SGHTA and CDR2 as FQGNSA. The CDR3 DNA reads TGTGCCAGCAGCTTAGTTTCAGGGGTGAGCCAGCCCCAGCATTTT. This encodes CASSLVSGVSQPQHF.

CDR3 DNA sequence: TGTGCCAGCAGTTTTCTCGGGAGTGGCGAGCAGTACTTC. This codes for CASSFLGSGEQYF. V gene TRBV28 combines with J gene TRBJ2-7; D possibly corresponds to TRBD2 (6 bases). Germline CDR1 MDHEN, CDR2 SYDVKM. This CDR3 has 13 amino acids. V was cut by 3 bases and J by 6 bases, with 12 bases left in between.

This clonotype was observed a few times. This CDR3 reads CASSLRPSGSTDTQYF. CDR3 nucleotides: TGTGCCAGCAGTTTACGGCCTAGCGGGAGCACAGATACGCAGTATTTT. The rearrangement links TRBV28 to TRBJ2-3; TRBD2 matches at 8 bases. V lost 2 bases, J lost 0 bases, and 4 bases stayed unmatched. This CDR3 has 16 amino acids. CDR1 is MDHEN and CDR2 is SYDVKM in the germline V gene. Based on the CDR3 plus reference TRBV28 and TRBJ2-3, the full variable domain is DVKVTQSSRYLVKRTGEKVFLECVQDMDHENMFWYRQDPGLGLRLIYFSYDVKMKEKGDIPEGYSVSREKKERFSLILESASTNQTSMYLCASSLRPSGSTDTQYFGPGTRLTVL.

V and J are TRBV15 and TRBJ1-2, with D unresolved. V was clipped by 0 bases and J by 1 base, with 9 bases between them. CDR3 length equals 15 residues. The V gene's germline CDR1 is LNHNV and CDR2 YYDKDF (reference sequence). This CDR3 reads CATSRDRSSNYGYTF. CDR3 coding DNA: TGTGCCACCAGCAGAGATAGATCCAGTAACTATGGCTACACCTTC.

This clonotype appeared a single time. This rearrangement joins TRBV19 to TRBJ1-2, with 7 bases identical to TRBD1. The CDR3 length is 16 residues. V was pared by 6 bases and J by 4 bases, with 14 bases of the junction left unmatched. In germline, CDR1 is LNHDA, CDR2 SQIVND (reference sequence). In DNA form, the CDR3 reads TGTGCCAGTAGCCCGGGACAGCGCTTTTCGGGCTATGGCTACACCTTC. Translating it yields CASSPGQRFSGYGYTF.

The chain links TRBV12-3 or TRBV12-4 to TRBJ2-3; tentative D call: TRBD2 (6 bases). The length of the CDR3 is 16 residues. With 7 bases removed from V and 4 bases from J, the gap between germline ends came to 21 bases. CDR3 sequence: CASKTGTAYKADTQYF. The CDR3 nucleotides are TGTGCCAGCAAAACCGGGACTGCTTACAAGGCAGATACGCAGTATTTT.

V and J are TRBV28 and TRBJ2-7; D is uncertain. Trimming stripped 5 bases from V and 0 bases from J, with 14 bases between. The CDR3 loop spans 15 amino acids. CDR1 MDHEN and CDR2 SYDVKM come from the germline V gene. In nucleotides, the CDR3 is TGTGCCAGCAGTCCCCCGGGTCATCCCTCCTACGAGCAGTACTTC. Its translation is CASSPPGHPSYEQYF.

CDR3 nucleotide sequence: TGTGCCAGCAGCCCACGGGGCAGGGTTGAAAAACTGTTTTTT. Amino acids: CASSPRGRVEKLFF. This rearrangement joins TRBV7-6 to TRBJ1-4; D is possibly TRBD1 (5 bases). Looked up from germline, CDR1 is SGHVS and CDR2 is FNYEAQ. This CDR3 contains 14 residues. Trimming stripped 5 bases from V and 7 bases from J, with 14 bases between.

This clonotype was seen a handful of times. The rearrangement joins TRBV20-1 to TRBJ1-2, with 8 positions matching TRBD1. Trimming at V came to 2 bases and at J to 4 bases, leaving 12 bases not matched to a gene. This CDR3 has 16 amino acids. Per germline, CDR1 DFQATT and CDR2 SNEGSKA (reference sequence). CDR3 protein: CSARLGTGSVSYGYTF. The CDR3 DNA reads as TGCAGTGCTAGACTCGGGACAGGATCTGTGAGCTATGGCTACACCTTC.

V gene TRBV10-2 combines with J gene TRBJ1-5, with 7 bases fitting TRBD1. With V trimmed by 6 bases and J by 5 bases, 10 bases remained unmatched. Germline-derived CDR1 and CDR2 are WSHSY and SAAADI. CDR3 length: 15 residues. CDR3 DNA: TGCGCCAGCAGCGGCGAGACAGGGATCCATCAGCCCCAGCATTTT. Amino acids: CASSGETGIHQPQHF.

Only a few counts were recorded for this clonotype. V gene TRBV5-5 combines with J gene TRBJ2-1; possibly TRBD2 for D (5 bases). From germline, CDR1 is SGHKS and CDR2 YYEKEE (reference sequence). V was shortened by 3 bases and J by 7 bases, with 11 bases between the two germline ends. The CDR3 has 13 amino acids. CDR3 sequence (DNA): TGTGCCAGCAGCTCGGAGGCGGATAATGAGCAGTTCTTC. Translating gives CASSSEADNEQFF.

The chain joins TRBV6-5 to TRBJ1-1, with D possibly matching TRBD1 (6 bases). Germline CDR1 MNHEY, CDR2 SVGAGI. The CDR3 contains 11 residues. Trimming removed 5 bases from V and 7 bases from J, with 8 bases in between. The CDR3 sequence: CASSPGHEAFF. The CDR3 bases are TGTGCCAGCAGTCCGGGACATGAAGCTTTCTTT.

This clonotype was counted many times. This chain connects TRBV12-3 or TRBV12-4 to TRBJ1-1; TRBD1 matches at 8 bases. This CDR3 comprises 12 residues. With 11 bases clipped from V and 1 base from J, the junction kept 3 bases outside the gene matches. CDR3 protein: CAAGQGNTEAFF. The CDR3 region has the DNA TGTGCCGCTGGACAGGGGAACACTGAAGCTTTCTTT.

In the case of this clonotype: A junction boundary mismatches the germline segment, possibly from a read error. The rearrangement joins TRBV19 to TRBJ2-3; TRBD1 matches 7 bases. Looked up from germline, CDR1 is LNHDA and CDR2 is SQIVND (reference sequence). The CDR3 has 14 amino acids. The CDR3 DNA sequence: TGTGCCAGTAGCAAAGGGGGCCCCACAGATACGCAGTCTTTT. Residues: CASSKGGPTDTQSF.